This TCR beta chain was found in a study of shared T cell receptors in the human thymus. Clones were read by immunoSEQ multiplex PCR, and TCRdb kept only the in-frame ones, dropping some. The data show approximately 730,000 clones, 70% to 90% seen once. Germline CDR1 KGHSH, CDR2 LQKENI. The junction had 5 bases not matched to a gene; V was cut back by 3 bases and J by 5 bases. The CDR3 runs 16 residues. These data were also filed under a second study, of human thymus T cells. As that report states: Samples came from healthy Finnish infants during open corrective cardiac surgery. Thymic material originated from resections removed in the course of corrective heart surgery. Thymic and blood repertoires seemed to show skewed V and J gene use. Related studies found that unrelated individuals share highly overlapping thymic repertoires.

The receptor's source is a girl in the first two years of life with a congenital heart defect. The sample consisted of thymocytes. V gene TRBV18 combines with J gene TRBJ1-5, with 12 positions matching TRBD1. The CDR3 sequence is CASSPWDRGQDQPQHF. As DNA, the CDR3 is TGTGCCAGCTCACCCTGGGACAGGGGGCAGGATCAGCCCCAGCATTTT.